This entry lists 10 T cell receptor beta chains sequenced from one sample in a study of blood T cells in healthy people across ages. It was with a sample-barcoded 5' primer and a J-beta primer mix that a second PCR of about 6 to 12 cycles was run. From the 5' RACE reads, TCRdb called clonotypes with MiXCR, one entry per CDR3 protein. The data contain approximately 850,000 distinct CDR3 sequences, under 45% of them singletons. Sequenced input: blood. These receptor sequences come from a man aged 55 to 70 in good health.

The chain employs TRBV6-2 or TRBV6-3 and TRBJ2-1; 8 nucleotides agree with TRBD1. The CDR3 extends over 15 amino acids. The V gene end was trimmed by 2 bases and the J gene end by 4 bases; junction bases not matched to a gene: 4. The germline gives CDR1 MNHEY, CDR2 SVGEGT. The DNA for the CDR3 is TGTGCCAGCAGTTACCCGTGGACAGGGTACAATGAGCAGTTCTTC. Its protein is CASSYPWTGYNEQFF.

The chain uses TRBV7-3 and TRBJ2-5; tentative D call: TRBD1 (6 bases). V was trimmed by 11 bases and J by 5 bases, leaving 18 bases between them. This CDR3 has 13 amino acids. Germline values: CDR1 SGHTA, CDR2 FQGTGA. The CDR3 DNA reads as TGTGCCGGCAAGGCAGGGGCCGAGGAGACCCAGTACTTC. Its translation: CAGKAGAEETQYF.

This clonotype was observed a handful of times. The chain recombines TRBV5-1 with TRBJ1-5, with a possible D match to TRBD1 (5 bases). The CDR3 spans 15 residues. The V gene lost 4 bases and the J gene lost 3 bases, with 14 bases spanning the gap. Germline V gene lookup returns CDR1 SGHRS and CDR2 YFSETQ. The CDR3 is CASSERGGSNQPQHF. The CDR3 coding sequence is TGCGCCAGCAGCGAACGCGGGGGTTCCAATCAGCCCCAGCATTTT.

The chain employs TRBV20-1 and TRBJ2-3; no firm D call. Germline assignment: CDR1 DFQATT and CDR2 SNEGSKA (reference sequence). This CDR3 comprises 11 residues. V lost 7 bases, J lost 5 bases, and 10 bases lay in between. The CDR3 loop is CSEGKVDTQYF. The CDR3 bases are TGCAGTGAGGGAAAGGTAGATACGCAGTATTTT.

The chain is built from TRBV6-1 and TRBJ2-5; 12 nucleotides align to TRBD2. Germline V gene lookup returns CDR1 MNHNS and CDR2 SASEGT. The CDR3 runs to 18 residues. The CDR3 is CATLAGGRPNNRLGTQYF. The CDR3 coding sequence is TGTGCAACACTAGCGGGGGGCCGGCCAAACAACCGGCTGGGGACCCAGTACTTC.

The DNA of the CDR3 is TGCAGTGCTAGGGTGACCGGGACAGGGGGCTATGGCTACACCTTC. Its protein is CSARVTGTGGYGYTF. The gene calls are TRBV20-1 and TRBJ1-2; 11 bases line up with TRBD1. V lost 3 bases and J lost 4; bases outside the gene matches: 7. CDR3 length: 15 residues. The germline V gene encodes CDR1 DFQATT and CDR2 SNEGSKA (reference sequence).

The sample holds one count of this clonotype. The V gene is TRBV6-5, the J gene TRBJ1-3; 7 nucleotides line up with TRBD1. After removal of 5 bases from V and 3 bases from J, the junction contained 7 bases not matched to a gene. This CDR3 has 15 amino acids. Looked up from germline, CDR1 is MNHEY and CDR2 is SVGAGI. For the CDR3, the DNA is TGTGCCAGCAGTCAGGACAGGAAGGTTGGAAACACCATATATTTT. Translated, it gives CASSQDRKVGNTIYF.

This chain links TRBV6-1 with TRBJ1-3; maybe TRBD1 (5 bases). The J call is doubtful: the DNA matches TRBJ2-2 better. The CDR3 has 13 residues. Per the germline V gene, CDR1 is MNHNS and CDR2 is SASEGT. The CDR3 loop is CASRDMWSGELFF. The CDR3 DNA sequence: TGTGCCAGCAGGGACATGTGGTCCGGGGAGCTGTTTTTT.

The CDR3, as DNA: TGTGCCAGCAGCCTTGGGACAGTCTTCAATCAGCCCCAGCATTTT. Its translation is CASSLGTVFNQPQHF. The gene calls are TRBV7-8 and TRBJ1-5, with 7 nucleotides matching TRBD1. Germline CDR1 SGHVS, CDR2 FQNEAQ. Trimming cost V 5 bases and J 3 bases; bases outside gene matches: 7. This CDR3 is built from 15 residues.

The V call is TRBV6-2 or TRBV6-3, the J call TRBJ2-3; D is ambiguous. From germline, CDR1 is MNHEY and CDR2 SVGEGT. Trimming removed 4 bases at V and 2 bases at J, with 13 bases between. This CDR3 is 15 amino acids long. CDR3 protein: CASSSLGNPTDTQYF. CDR3 in DNA: TGTGCCAGCAGTTCCCTGGGGAACCCCACAGATACGCAGTATTTT.